Listed below are T cell receptor beta chains from one sample, sequenced in a study of naive and memory T cell subsets. One entry per CDR3 protein results from TCRdb running MiXCR on the 5' RACE reads. The sample holds more than 45,000 distinct CDR3 sequences, roughly 4.7% seen once. Every receptor here comes from a female donor in good health. The CDR3 runs from the conserved cysteine through the conserved F or W. Fields, in order: clone size, J gene, V gene, D gene, CDR3 DNA, CDR3 protein. D genes are given only for firm matches. Size is stated for part of the rows, as once, few or many counts, or as a class when the clone is expanded.

many TRBJ2-1 TRBV7-9 TRBD2 TGTGCCAGCAGGCCGACTAGCGGCAGCAATGAGCAGTTCTTC CASRPTSGSNEQFF
many TRBJ2-2 TRBV29-1 NA TGCAGCGCACAGGGTCTTGGCACCGGGGAGCTGTTTTTT CSAQGLGTGELFF
few TRBJ2-2 TRBV6-1 NA TGTGCCAGCAGCCGTCAGGGGTCAGGATTGGCCGGGGAGCTGTTTTTT CASSRQGSGLAGELFF
many TRBJ2-3 TRBV4-1 TRBD2 TGCGCCAGCACCCCAAGACTAGCTGGCTCAGATACGCAGTATTTT CASTPRLAGSDTQYF
many TRBJ1-5 TRBV6-6 NA TGTGCCAGCGGCCCCCGGGTCCTTCCCTCGCCCCAGCATTTT CASGPRVLPSPQHF
many TRBJ2-4 TRBV29-1 NA TGCAGCGTTGAAAAAAGCGCAAACATTCAGTACTTC CSVEKSANIQYF
few TRBJ2-7 TRBV6-2/TRBV6-3 NA TGTGCCAGCAGTCGAGCGGACGGGTACGAGCAGTACTTC CASSRADGYEQYF
many TRBJ1-6 TRBV28 NA TGTGCCAGCAGGGTTCGGGGACATTCACCCCTCCACTTT CASRVRGHSPLHF
many TRBJ2-3 TRBV29-1 NA TGCAGCGTTGAGTTCGGTCTCGGTACGCAGTATTTT CSVEFGLGTQYF
many TRBJ2-3 TRBV6-4 NA TGTGCCAGCAGTGAAACGGACCTCACAGATACGCAGTATTTT CASSETDLTDTQYF
many TRBJ2-1 TRBV6-2/TRBV6-3 TRBD2 TGTGCCAGCAGTCTAGCGGGAGGGCCCAATGAGCAGTTCTTC CASSLAGGPNEQFF
many TRBJ2-7 TRBV5-1 TRBD2 TGCGCCAGCAGAATCCCGGGGGGACACGAGCAGTACTTC CASRIPGGHEQYF
many TRBJ2-1 TRBV5-1 NA TGCGCCAGCAGCTTGGAACGGGTACCCGGGGAGCAGTTCTTC CASSLERVPGEQFF
NA TRBJ2-3 TRBV24-1 NA TGTGCCGCTGGACAGAACACAGATACGCAGTATTTT CAAGQNTDTQYF
many TRBJ2-3 TRBV4-3 TRBD2 TGCGCCAGCAGCCGCGGGGGAGTAGCGGGAGTGGGGGCAGATACGCAGTATTTT CASSRGGVAGVGADTQYF
many TRBJ2-1 TRBV6-2/TRBV6-3 TRBD2 TGTGCCAGCAGTTACTCATTCGGGGGGGATGAGCAGTTCTTC CASSYSFGGDEQFF
few TRBJ2-7 TRBV5-6 TRBD2 TGTGCCAGCAGCTGGGGGACTAGCGGGGTCCTTTACGAGCAGTACTTC CASSWGTSGVLYEQYF
many TRBJ2-5 TRBV7-2 TRBD1 TGTGCCAGCAGCCTTACCTTCGTTGACAGGGTATACCAAGAGACCCAGTACTTC CASSLTFVDRVYQETQYF
many TRBJ2-7 TRBV11-2 NA TGTGCCAGCAGCTCCTCCGGGTCCGCCTACGAGCAGTACTTC CASSSSGSAYEQYF
many TRBJ2-7 TRBV13 NA TGTGCCAGCAGCTTTACTAACTCCTACGAGCAGTACTTC CASSFTNSYEQYF
NA TRBJ2-2 TRBV5-1 NA TGCGCCAGCAGCCCAAACGGGACACCGAACACCGGGGAGCTGTTTTTT CASSPNGTPNTGELFF
many TRBJ2-1 TRBV7-9 NA TGTGCCAGCAGTCACGGGAGCAAGTTCTTC CASSHGSKFF
few TRBJ2-1 TRBV6-2/TRBV6-3 TRBD2 TGTGCCAGCAGTTACCTCGCTAGCGGGTTTAATGAGCAGTTCTTC CASSYLASGFNEQFF
many TRBJ2-7 TRBV5-1 NA TGCGCCAGCAGCTTGGACAGCTTCCTCTCAAGCTCCTACGAGCAGTACTTC CASSLDSFLSSSYEQYF
NA TRBJ2-2 TRBV9 NA TGTGCCAGCAGCGTGACCATGAACACCGGGGAGCTGTTTTTT CASSVTMNTGELFF
many TRBJ1-6 TRBV4-2 TRBD1 TGTGCCAGCAGCCGAGGGGGCTTGACGGGGAAGGCACCCCTCCACTTT CASSRGGLTGKAPLHF
many TRBJ1-2 TRBV7-3 NA TGTGCCAGCAGCCCAGGGAGCGGCTATGGCTACACCTTC CASSPGSGYGYTF
many TRBJ2-4 TRBV20-1 TRBD1 TGCAGTGCCCCGGAAGCAGGGGGTAGAAACATTCAGTACTTC CSAPEAGGRNIQYF